The rows below give T cell receptor beta chains drawn from one sample of a study of cytomegalovirus exposure and HLA in healthy donors. TCRdb's table, derived via immunoSEQ multiplex PCR, lists solely in-frame clones and lacks some. The sample has some 76,000 clones. The sequencing sample was made of PBMCs. The source of these receptors is a female donor in good health and CMV-seropositive. Each CDR3 is given with its conserved first and last residue. D genes are given only for firm matches.

V	D	J	DNA	CDR3
TRBV10-3	TRBD1	TRBJ1-2	TGTGCCATCAGTGAAGCTCCGGGACAGAGTAACTATGGCTACACCTTC	CAISEAPGQSNYGYTF
TRBV6-5	-	TRBJ1-1	TGTGCCAGCAGCCATTACACTGAAGCTTTCTTT	CASSHYTEAFF
TRBV9	TRBD2	TRBJ2-7	TGTGCCAGCAGCCCCTGGGGTAGCGGGGGTACCTACGAGCAGTACTTC	CASSPWGSGGTYEQYF
TRBV6-6	TRBD1	TRBJ1-5	TGTGCCAGCAGCCTGGGACAGGGATTTTGGGCTCCCCAGCATTTT	CASSLGQGFWAPQHF
TRBV4-3	-	TRBJ2-1	TGCGCCAGCAGCCGGTACCTCCTAGGGAGCTCCTACAATGAGCAGTTCTTC	CASSRYLLGSSYNEQFF
TRBV7-3	TRBD1	TRBJ2-5	TGTGCCAGCAGCAGAGGACAGGCGGAGACCCAGTACTTC	CASSRGQAETQYF
TRBV7-2	TRBD2	TRBJ2-7	TGTGCCAGCAGCCCAGGGCAGCGGGGCTCCTACGAGCAGTACTTC	CASSPGQRGSYEQYF
TRBV7-2	-	TRBJ1-5	TGTGCCAGCAGCTTATCAAGCAATCAGCCCCAGCATTTT	CASSLSSNQPQHF
TRBV7-8	TRBD1	TRBJ1-5	TGTGCCAGCAGCTTAGGGCAGGGGGACTATCAGCCCCAGCATTTT	CASSLGQGDYQPQHF
TRBV6-5	-	TRBJ2-5	TGTGCCAGCAGTTATGAGAAGGGGCGCTTACAAGAGACCCAGTACTTC	CASSYEKGRLQETQYF
TRBV30	-	TRBJ1-3	TGTGCCTGGATCAGTCAGGGTTCTGGAAACACCATATATTTT	CAWISQGSGNTIYF
TRBV19	-	TRBJ1-2	TGTGCCAGTAGTATAGGTGGAGCCTATGGCTACACCTTC	CASSIGGAYGYTF
TRBV29-1	-	TRBJ2-7	TGCAGCGCCACGGACAGTCTCCTCGAGCAGTACTTC	CSATDSLLEQYF
TRBV11-3	-	TRBJ2-5	TGTGCCAGCAGCTTATCCCAGGGAGGTGGAGAGACCCAGTACTTC	CASSLSQGGGETQYF
TRBV19	-	TRBJ1-3	TGTGCCACCGGCCGGGACACTGGAAACACCATATATTTT	CATGRDTGNTIYF
TRBV6-6	-	TRBJ2-1	TGTGCCAGCCAAGGTTCCAGTAGCTCCCTTGAGCAGTTCTTC	CASQGSSSSLEQFF
TRBV5-6	-	TRBJ2-3	TGTGCCAGCAGCTTTGGTGACACGCGCCCAGATACGCAGTATTTT	CASSFGDTRPDTQYF
TRBV2	TRBD1	TRBJ1-1	TGTGCCAGCAGTGAAGCCGGGGGACAGGGCACTGAAGCTTTCTTT	CASSEAGGQGTEAFF
TRBV13	TRBD1	TRBJ1-1	TGTGCCAGCAGCTGTAGGGGACAGGGAGGCACTGAAGCTTTCTTT	CASSCRGQGGTEAFF
TRBV4-3	-	TRBJ1-1	TGCGCCAGCAGCCAAGGGGTGGGGGGCACTGAAGCTTTCTTT	CASSQGVGGTEAFF
TRBV11-2	-	TRBJ1-1	TGTGCCAGCAGCGTACAGGGTACCCCTGAAGCTTTCTTT	CASSVQGTPEAFF
TRBV11-2	TRBD1	TRBJ1-1	TGTGCCAGCAGCTGGACAGGGGGCTCGGCTGAAGCTTTCTTT	CASSWTGGSAEAFF
TRBV11-2	TRBD1	TRBJ2-3	TGTGCCAGCAGCCCTGGGACAGGGGGCCAACGTAGCACAGATACGCAGTATTTT	CASSPGTGGQRSTDTQYF
TRBV29-1	TRBD1	TRBJ1-2	TGCAGCGTTGAAGTTGACAGGGGTCTTGGCTACACCTTC	CSVEVDRGLGYTF
TRBV5-1	-	TRBJ1-1	TGCGCCAGCAGCAGGACAGTTCTGAACACTGAAGCTTTCTTT	CASSRTVLNTEAFF
TRBV5-1	TRBD2	TRBJ2-3	TGCGCCAGCAGCTTGGGACTAGCGGGGGGGCCAGATACGCAGTATTTT	CASSLGLAGGPDTQYF
TRBV30	TRBD1	TRBJ1-2	TGTGCCTGGACGGACAGGGGGCTTGTCTATGGCTACACCTTC	CAWTDRGLVYGYTF